This T cell receptor (beta chain) was retrieved from a study of blood T cell repertoires in COVID-19. Authors' analysis steps: Using reference gene primer amplification, nucleated cell counts were estimated. TCRdb's table, derived via immunoSEQ multiplex PCR, lists solely in-frame clones and lacks some. Clone size and the V and J calls come from that table; the DNA yielded D and trimming. The sample includes 160,000 or so clones, 75% to 85% seen only once; the top ten take roughly 1.4%. Germline CDR1 is SGHRS and CDR2 is YFSETQ. The CDR3 runs to 17 residues. Losses at the gene ends were 0 bases for V and 3 bases for J; bases not matched to a gene: 8.

This chain uses TRBV5-1 with TRBJ2-4; 8 bases match TRBD1. This sequence was found in a human donor in a cohort sampled during active COVID-19. Material for sequencing was peripheral blood. This chain's CDR3 is CASSLDRTGSGKNIQYF. CDR3 nucleotide sequence: TGCGCCAGCAGCTTGGACCGGACAGGGTCGGGCAAAAACATTCAGTACTTC.